The rows below give T cell receptor beta chains drawn from one sample of a study of cytomegalovirus exposure and HLA in healthy donors. Sequencing was performed with immunoSEQ multiplex PCR; in TCRdb, only in-frame clones are kept and a portion is missing. The profile shows approximately 150,000 clones, around four fifths of them singletons. Sequenced input: PBMCs. The receptors were sampled from a male donor in good health and CMV-seronegative. The CDR3 runs from the conserved cysteine through the conserved F or W. Each record gives: J gene, D gene, CDR3 length, clone size, V gene, CDR3 DNA, CDR3 protein. D genes are given only for firm matches. Size is stated for part of the rows, as once, few or many counts, or as a class when the clone is expanded.

J gene: TRBJ1-2
D gene: TRBD1
CDR3 length: 14
clone size: .
V gene: TRBV19
CDR3 DNA: TGTGCCAGTAGTATGGACAGGGGGAAATATGGCTACACCTTC
CDR3 protein: CASSMDRGKYGYTF

J gene: TRBJ2-3
D gene: .
CDR3 length: 16
clone size: .
V gene: TRBV13
CDR3 DNA: TGTGCCAGCAGCACTGGGGAGAGCTCTAGCACAGATACGCAGTATTTT
CDR3 protein: CASSTGESSSTDTQYF

J gene: TRBJ1-1
D gene: .
CDR3 length: 15
clone size: .
V gene: TRBV5-1
CDR3 DNA: TGCGCCAGCAGCTTGGCCCAGGGTTTGAACACTGAAGCTTTCTTT
CDR3 protein: CASSLAQGLNTEAFF

J gene: TRBJ2-3
D gene: TRBD1
CDR3 length: 12
clone size: .
V gene: TRBV18
CDR3 DNA: TGTGCCAGCCTCCAGGGGGAAAATACGCAGTATTTT
CDR3 protein: CASLQGENTQYF

J gene: TRBJ2-1
D gene: .
CDR3 length: 13
clone size: .
V gene: TRBV6-5
CDR3 DNA: TGTGCCAGCAGTTACTTTCGAGACAATGAGCAGTTCTTC
CDR3 protein: CASSYFRDNEQFF

J gene: TRBJ2-2
D gene: .
CDR3 length: 17
clone size: .
V gene: TRBV7-9
CDR3 DNA: TGTGCCAGCAGCTTAGGCGCGGGACGAAAAAACACCGGGGAGCTGTTTTTT
CDR3 protein: CASSLGAGRKNTGELFF

J gene: TRBJ2-3
D gene: TRBD1
CDR3 length: 16
clone size: .
V gene: TRBV11-2
CDR3 DNA: TGTGCCAGCAGCTCGGGACAGGGGAACTGGGCAGATACGCAGTATTTT
CDR3 protein: CASSSGQGNWADTQYF

J gene: TRBJ1-1
D gene: .
CDR3 length: 16
clone size: .
V gene: TRBV28
CDR3 DNA: TGTGCCAGCAGTTTATTCCCGGGCGGGTTGAACACTGAAGCTTTCTTT
CDR3 protein: CASSLFPGGLNTEAFF

J gene: TRBJ2-1
D gene: TRBD1
CDR3 length: 13
clone size: .
V gene: TRBV5-4
CDR3 DNA: TGTGCCAGCAGCCCACAGGGGAGAAATGAGCAGTTCTTC
CDR3 protein: CASSPQGRNEQFF

J gene: TRBJ2-2
D gene: TRBD2
CDR3 length: 18
clone size: .
V gene: TRBV4-2
CDR3 DNA: TGTGCCAGCAGCCAACTCCGGAGCGGGAGGGCGAACACCGGGGAGCTGTTTTTT
CDR3 protein: CASSQLRSGRANTGELFF

J gene: TRBJ1-1
D gene: .
CDR3 length: 19
clone size: .
V gene: TRBV19
CDR3 DNA: TGTGCCAGTAGTATAGGGCCTCTTATGGGACTTGCGGAGGGCACTGAAGCTTTCTTT
CDR3 protein: CASSIGPLMGLAEGTEAFF

J gene: TRBJ2-3
D gene: TRBD2
CDR3 length: 16
clone size: few
V gene: TRBV6-6
CDR3 DNA: TGTGCCAGCAGTTCCGGAGCGGGAGGGCCCACAGATACGCAGTATTTT
CDR3 protein: CASSSGAGGPTDTQYF

J gene: TRBJ2-1
D gene: .
CDR3 length: 16
clone size: once
V gene: TRBV5-1
CDR3 DNA: TGCGCCAGCAGCTTGGGTCTTCGGGAGAAAGTTGAGGAGCAGTTCTTC
CDR3 protein: CASSLGLREKVEEQFF

J gene: TRBJ1-4
D gene: .
CDR3 length: 16
clone size: .
V gene: TRBV6-5
CDR3 DNA: TGTGCCAGCAGTTACTCGCGGCGGGGCGGGGATGAAAAACTGTTTTTT
CDR3 protein: CASSYSRRGGDEKLFF

J gene: TRBJ1-1
D gene: TRBD1
CDR3 length: 14
clone size: .
V gene: TRBV5-6
CDR3 DNA: TGTGCCAGCAGTTTCGGGACAGGACGCACTGAAGCTTTCTTT
CDR3 protein: CASSFGTGRTEAFF

J gene: TRBJ2-5
D gene: .
CDR3 length: 14
clone size: once
V gene: TRBV5-5
CDR3 DNA: TGTGCCAGCAGCTTGGGTGGCAGGGAAGAGACCCAGTACTTC
CDR3 protein: CASSLGGREETQYF

J gene: TRBJ1-6
D gene: .
CDR3 length: 15
clone size: .
V gene: TRBV19
CDR3 DNA: TGTGCCAGTAGTATGACAGGAGCTTCAAATTCACCCCTCCACTTT
CDR3 protein: CASSMTGASNSPLHF

J gene: TRBJ2-1
D gene: .
CDR3 length: 13
clone size: .
V gene: TRBV4-1
CDR3 DNA: TGCGCCAGCAGCCTCCCTAGCGACAATGAGCAGTTCTTC
CDR3 protein: CASSLPSDNEQFF

J gene: TRBJ2-1
D gene: TRBD2
CDR3 length: 19
clone size: .
V gene: TRBV30
CDR3 DNA: TGTGCCTGGAGTGTACGCCCCTGGCGGGAGTTATCCTCCTACAATGAGCAGTTCTTC
CDR3 protein: CAWSVRPWRELSSYNEQFF

J gene: TRBJ1-2
D gene: .
CDR3 length: 16
clone size: .
V gene: TRBV2
CDR3 DNA: TGTGCCAGCAGTGATTGGGGTGGGCGGGGGAACTATGGCTACACCTTC
CDR3 protein: CASSDWGGRGNYGYTF

J gene: TRBJ2-5
D gene: .
CDR3 length: 14
clone size: few
V gene: TRBV27
CDR3 DNA: TGTGCCAGCGGGCGGACAGGCGGGATGAAGACCCAGTACTTC
CDR3 protein: CASGRTGGMKTQYF

J gene: TRBJ2-1
D gene: TRBD2
CDR3 length: 15
clone size: .
V gene: TRBV30
CDR3 DNA: TGTGCCTGGAGGCCAGTAGCGGGAGTGACGTGGGAGCAGTTCTTC
CDR3 protein: CAWRPVAGVTWEQFF

J gene: TRBJ2-7
D gene: TRBD1
CDR3 length: 15
clone size: .
V gene: TRBV5-1
CDR3 DNA: TGCGCCAGCAGCTTGACAGGGGGCAGATCCTACGAGCAGTACTTC
CDR3 protein: CASSLTGGRSYEQYF

J gene: TRBJ1-1
D gene: TRBD1
CDR3 length: 14
clone size: .
V gene: TRBV19
CDR3 DNA: TGTGCCAGTAGTATGGGACAGGGGAACACTGAAGCTTTCTTT
CDR3 protein: CASSMGQGNTEAFF

J gene: TRBJ1-1
D gene: TRBD1
CDR3 length: 13
clone size: few
V gene: TRBV7-8
CDR3 DNA: TGTGCCAGCAGCTTCAGGGGGATCACTGAAGCTTTCTTT
CDR3 protein: CASSFRGITEAFF

J gene: TRBJ1-3
D gene: TRBD1
CDR3 length: 14
clone size: .
V gene: TRBV15
CDR3 DNA: TGTGCCACCAGCAGGACAGGGGTGGGGGACACCATATATTTT
CDR3 protein: CATSRTGVGDTIYF

J gene: TRBJ2-5
D gene: TRBD2
CDR3 length: 16
clone size: .
V gene: TRBV7-7
CDR3 DNA: TGTGCTAGCAGCTTAGGGCCTGGGGGGGGTGTCGAGACCCAGTACTTC
CDR3 protein: CASSLGPGGGVETQYF

J gene: TRBJ2-1
D gene: .
CDR3 length: 17
clone size: .
V gene: TRBV5-5
CDR3 DNA: TGTGCCAGCAGCTTTAGAGTAGGAGTCTCGGACTACAATGAGCAGTTCTTC
CDR3 protein: CASSFRVGVSDYNEQFF

J gene: TRBJ2-3
D gene: TRBD2
CDR3 length: 17
clone size: once
V gene: TRBV7-2
CDR3 DNA: TGTGCCAGCAGCTTAGCGCCTAGCGGGAGGGCCGAAGATACGCAGTATTTT
CDR3 protein: CASSLAPSGRAEDTQYF

J gene: TRBJ1-1
D gene: .
CDR3 length: 16
clone size: .
V gene: TRBV4-2
CDR3 DNA: TGTGCCAGCAGCCAAAGTCCCCCGAGTATGAACACTGAAGCTTTCTTT
CDR3 protein: CASSQSPPSMNTEAFF

J gene: TRBJ2-7
D gene: TRBD1
CDR3 length: 15
clone size: .
V gene: TRBV7-2
CDR3 DNA: TGTGCCAGCAGCTTAGACTACAGGGGGCCTTACGAGCAGTACTTC
CDR3 protein: CASSLDYRGPYEQYF

J gene: TRBJ2-5
D gene: .
CDR3 length: 13
clone size: .
V gene: TRBV7-7
CDR3 DNA: TGTGCCAGCAGCGCTAGCGTACAAGAGACCCAGTACTTC
CDR3 protein: CASSASVQETQYF

J gene: TRBJ1-1
D gene: TRBD1
CDR3 length: 14
clone size: few
V gene: TRBV6-5
CDR3 DNA: TGTGCCAGCAGTGAAGGGACAGGGGGCACTGAAGCTTTCTTT
CDR3 protein: CASSEGTGGTEAFF

J gene: TRBJ1-2
D gene: TRBD1
CDR3 length: 16
clone size: .
V gene: TRBV19
CDR3 DNA: TGTGCCAGTAGTATCAGGGGGGCAGGGGCACCCTATGGCTACACCTTC
CDR3 protein: CASSIRGAGAPYGYTF

J gene: TRBJ1-5
D gene: .
CDR3 length: 16
clone size: once
V gene: TRBV7-2
CDR3 DNA: TGTGCCAGCAGCCTAGACTACAAAGAGCGTTATCAGCCCCAGCATTTT
CDR3 protein: CASSLDYKERYQPQHF

J gene: TRBJ2-3
D gene: TRBD1
CDR3 length: 15
clone size: .
V gene: TRBV5-1
CDR3 DNA: TGCGCCAGCAGCCGGGACAGGGGTAACACAGATACGCAGTATTTT
CDR3 protein: CASSRDRGNTDTQYF